The present TCR beta chain was sequenced within a study of siplizumab effects on memory and regulatory T cells. Using immunoSEQ multiplex PCR, the repertoire was profiled, and TCRdb retains in-frame clones only, with some absent. The data hold about 100,000 clones, with approximately 91% observed a single time. The length of the CDR3 is 14 residues. CDR1 is SGHVS, CDR2 FNYEAQ, per germline. V shed 5 bases, J shed 14 bases, and the junction held 14 bases outside the gene matches. V usage is TRBV7-6 and J usage is TRBJ1-4; 7 bases match TRBD1. The origin of this receptor is a human donor in good health. The sequenced material came from non-Treg CD4+ T cells sorted from blood. The CDR3 nucleotides read TGTGCCAGCAGCACAATTCCGGGCCCCAGGGGGCTGTTTTTT. Translation: CASSTIPGPRGLFF.